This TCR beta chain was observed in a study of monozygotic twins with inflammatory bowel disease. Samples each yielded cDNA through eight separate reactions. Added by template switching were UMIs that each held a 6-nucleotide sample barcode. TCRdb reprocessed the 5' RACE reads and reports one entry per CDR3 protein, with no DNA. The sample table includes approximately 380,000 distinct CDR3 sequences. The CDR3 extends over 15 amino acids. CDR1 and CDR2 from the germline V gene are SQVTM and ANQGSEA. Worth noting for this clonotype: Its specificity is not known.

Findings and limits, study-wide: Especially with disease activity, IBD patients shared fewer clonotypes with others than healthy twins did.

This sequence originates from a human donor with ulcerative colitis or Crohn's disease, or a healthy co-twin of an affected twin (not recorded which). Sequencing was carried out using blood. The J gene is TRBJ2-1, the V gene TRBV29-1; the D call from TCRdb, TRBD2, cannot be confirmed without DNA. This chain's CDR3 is CSVDWSGGVYNEQFF.